This T cell receptor (beta chain) was sequenced during a study of human T cells and chemical hapten exposure. Across the whole study: Cases of alopecia areata, totalis or universalis occurred in a predominantly female patient group.

TCRdb processed the RACE reads anew with MiXCR; each CDR3 protein has one entry. The data show fewer than 150,000 distinct CDR3 sequences, with less than 15% seen just once and about 3% held by the top ten. V trimming: 3 bases; J trimming: 1 base; junction bases outside the gene matches: 5. Per the germline V gene, CDR1 is DFQATT and CDR2 is SNEGSKA (reference sequence). This CDR3 has 14 residues. Turning to this clonotype: Its target is not known.

The sample's time point: pre-sensitization, week 0. As to treatment: therapeutic diphenylcyclopropenone sensitization with weekly scalp DPC. Study observations and caveats: There was alopecia in the donors, so their immune response may differ from that of healthy people.

Sequencing was performed on whole blood, taken in connection with sensitization to the hapten diphenylcyclopropenone (DPC). The chain couples TRBV20-1 to TRBJ1-1; 7 bases align to TRBD1. The sequence derives from a woman aged 18-30 years with alopecia areata. Some clones in this sample may be carry-over from other donors' samples. The CDR3 DNA sequence: TGCAGTGCTAGGGTGGCAGGGGGGAACACTGAAGCTTTCTTT. Translation gives CSARVAGGNTEAFF.